This entry lists 24 T cell receptor beta chains sequenced from one sample in a study of shared clonotypes between healthy human individuals. Clones were read by immunoSEQ multiplex PCR, and TCRdb kept only the in-frame ones, dropping some. This table has about 500,000 clones, roughly 80% appearing once. Input material: PBMCs. These receptors all stem from a woman aged 40 to 50 in good health. Some clones in this sample may be carry-over from other donors' samples.

V is TRBV2 and J is TRBJ2-2; D is undetermined. Trimming stripped 4 bases from V and 4 bases from J, with 7 bases between. The V gene's germline CDR1 is SNHLY and CDR2 FYNNEI. There are 13 residues in the CDR3. In DNA form, the CDR3 reads TGTGCCAGCAGTGCGTCTAGCACCGGGGAGCTGTTTTTT. Amino acid sequence: CASSASSTGELFF.

This rearrangement joins TRBV5-1 to TRBJ2-5; no clear D gene. This CDR3 has 12 amino acids. V was shortened by 0 bases and J by 5 bases, with 5 bases between the two germline ends. Germline CDR1 is SGHRS and CDR2 is YFSETQ. The CDR3 here is CASSLDVETQYF. As DNA, the CDR3 is TGCGCCAGCAGCTTGGATGTGGAGACCCAGTACTTC.

This clone was seen once. The chain joins TRBV28 to TRBJ2-5; D perhaps matches TRBD1 (6 bases). With the DNA end fitting TRBJ2-7 better, the J assignment may be wrong. The germline CDR1 and CDR2 sequences are MDHEN and SYDVKM. The CDR3 is made up of 15 amino acids. For the CDR3, the DNA is TGTGCCAGCAGTACCCCAACAGGGCCCTCCTACGAGCAGTACTTC. This translates into CASSTPTGPSYEQYF.

The rearrangement links TRBV19 to TRBJ2-5; no definite D call. The CDR3 has 11 amino acids. In germline, CDR1 is LNHDA, CDR2 SQIVND (reference sequence). V lost 3 bases and J lost 3, with 2 bases in between. In DNA, the CDR3 is TGTGCCAGTAGTATCGAAGAGACCCAGTACTTC. It yields the protein CASSIEETQYF.

This chain links TRBV2 with TRBJ2-1, with D uncertain. From germline, CDR1 is SNHLY and CDR2 FYNNEI. The CDR3 length is 14 residues. V was cut by 7 bases and J by 3 bases, with 13 bases left in between. As DNA, the CDR3 is TGTGCCAGCACCTCCTTTTACAGCTACAATGAGCAGTTCTTC. As protein: CASTSFYSYNEQFF. The full variable domain, rest sourced from reference TRBV2 and TRBJ2-1, is EPEVTQTPSHQVTQMGQEVILRCVPISNHLYFYWYRQILGQKVEFLVSFYNNEISEKSEIFDDQFSVERPDGSNFTLKIRSTKLEDSAMYFCASTSFYSYNEQFFGPGTRLTVL.

The rearrangement uses TRBV7-9 and TRBJ2-7; D uncertain. The germline CDR1 and CDR2 sequences are SEHNR and FQNEAQ (reference sequence). With 1 base removed from V and 2 bases from J, the gap between germline ends came to 6 bases. There are 13 residues in the CDR3. CDR3 sequence: CASSLDTAYEQYF. CDR3 in DNA: TGTGCCAGCAGCTTAGACACCGCCTACGAGCAGTACTTC.

Notes on this clone: This sequence is one base from a far larger clone and is likely a read error. This chain links TRBV28 with TRBJ2-5; no firm D call. CDR1 and CDR2 from the germline V gene are MDHEN and SYDVKM. CDR3 length: 14 residues. The V and J ends lost 3 bases and 4 bases respectively, with 12 bases between them. CDR3 sequence: CASSFSGPPETQYF. For the CDR3, the DNA is TGTGCCAGCAGTTTTTCGGGCCCCCCAGAGACCCAGTACTTC.

This chain joins TRBV4-3 and TRBJ2-1; D is uncertain. V lost 1 base to trimming and J lost 0 bases, with 7 bases between them. The germline gives CDR1 LGHNA, CDR2 YSLEER. The CDR3 extends over 15 amino acids. The CDR3 spells CASSQAESSYNEQFF. In nucleotides, the CDR3 is TGCGCCAGCAGCCAAGCTGAGAGCTCCTACAATGAGCAGTTCTTC.

About this clone itself: It may be a read error: a sequence one base away is much more abundant. The CDR3 DNA follows: TGTGCCAGCGGTCCCAGATACCAAGAGACCCAGTACTTC. Translation: CASGPRYQETQYF. The chain carries TRBV27 and TRBJ2-5; no definite D call. The ends were cut back, 8 bases at V and 0 bases at J, with 10 bases in the middle. The CDR3 covers 13 residues. Germline V gene data show CDR1 as MNHEY and CDR2 as SMNVEV (reference sequence).

This sequence joins TRBV19 and TRBJ2-7; 8 nucleotides agree with TRBD1. This CDR3 has 15 residues. Germline V lookup: CDR1 LNHDA, CDR2 SQIVND (reference sequence). Germline trimming cut 3 bases from V and 3 bases from J; bases unmatched to any gene: 7. For the CDR3, the DNA is TGTGCCAGTAGTATTCTGGGCGGACAGGGCTACGAGCAGTACTTC. It yields the protein CASSILGGQGYEQYF.

V usage is TRBV25-1 and J usage is TRBJ2-7; TRBD2 agrees at 7 bases. The CDR3 contains 16 residues. V was clipped by 5 bases and J by 0 bases; unmatched bases: 10. Germline V CDR1 and CDR2: MGHDK, SYGVNS. CDR3 loop: CASSSRDYPCSYEQYF. CDR3 nucleotides: TGTGCCAGCAGTTCCCGGGACTACCCCTGCTCCTACGAGCAGTACTTC.

This chain connects TRBV10-3 to TRBJ1-2; no reliable D call. The CDR3 runs 8 residues. Germline-derived CDR1 and CDR2 are ENHRY and SYGVKD. Trimming removed 11 bases from V and 7 bases from J, with 5 bases in between. In nucleotides, the CDR3 is TGTGCCGTCCGTGGCTACACCTTC. Its protein product is CAVRGYTF.

This clone was seen a single time. The chain combines TRBV5-6 with TRBJ2-1, with D unresolved. The germline V and J ends were trimmed by 0 bases and 1 base, with 17 bases remaining between them. Germline assignment: CDR1 SGHDT and CDR2 YYEEEE. The CDR3 contains 18 residues. CDR3 sequence reads: CASSLVSGRLGSYNEQFF. The CDR3 nucleotides are TGTGCCAGCAGCTTGGTGTCGGGCCGCCTAGGTTCCTACAATGAGCAGTTCTTC.

The chain uses TRBV2 and TRBJ2-2, with D possibly TRBD1 on 6 matching bases. The V end lost 4 bases, the J end lost 5 bases, and 11 bases lay between the germline ends. Per germline, CDR1 SNHLY and CDR2 FYNNEI. The CDR3 extends over 14 amino acids. The CDR3 spells CASSAQGHTGELFF. The CDR3 coding sequence is TGTGCCAGCAGTGCACAGGGACATACCGGGGAGCTGTTTTTT. Variable domain in full (rest from reference TRBV2 and TRBJ2-2): EPEVTQTPSHQVTQMGQEVILRCVPISNHLYFYWYRQILGQKVEFLVSFYNNEISEKSEIFDDQFSVERPDGSNFTLKIRSTKLEDSAMYFCASSAQGHTGELFFGEGSRLTVL.

On this clone: Possible read error: a much larger clone is one base away. This CDR3 is CASGTTPNTGELSF. CDR3 DNA: TGCGCCAGCGGCACTACTCCGAACACCGGGGAGCTGTCTTTT. This chain joins TRBV10-1 and TRBJ2-2, with TRBD2 as a possible D gene (5 bases). CDR1 WNHNN and CDR2 SYGVQD come from the germline V gene (reference sequence). The CDR3 runs to 14 residues.

The rearrangement joins TRBV18 to TRBJ2-7, with a tentative D call TRBD1 (6 bases). The V gene's germline CDR1 is KGHSH and CDR2 LQKENI. The CDR3 spans 15 residues. The V gene lost 3 bases and the J gene lost 4 bases, with 16 bases spanning the gap. CDR3 residues: CASSPPVGQQYEQYF. The CDR3 nucleotides are TGTGCCAGCTCACCCCCCGTCGGACAGCAATACGAGCAGTACTTC.

The chain employs TRBV7-3 and TRBJ2-1; D gene ambiguous. CDR1 is SGHTA, CDR2 FQGTGA, per germline. V was cut by 4 bases and J by 3 bases, with 7 bases left in between. This CDR3 contains 13 residues. The CDR3 DNA is TGTGCCAGCAGCTCGACCATCTACAATGAGCAGTTCTTC. It specifies CASSSTIYNEQFF.

The chain recombines TRBV5-4 with TRBJ2-7; D gene unclear. The V end was cut by 0 bases, the J end by 6 bases, with 4 bases between. The CDR3 covers 11 residues. CDR1 and CDR2 from the germline V gene are SGHNT and YYREEE (reference sequence). CDR3 sequence reads: CASSLDSEQYF. DNA of the CDR3: TGTGCCAGCAGCTTGGATTCCGAGCAGTACTTC.

This chain joins TRBV28 and TRBJ2-1, with 9 positions matching TRBD1. The trim removed 5 bases at V and 6 bases at J, leaving 8 bases unmatched. This CDR3 comprises 15 residues. CDR1 and CDR2 (germline): MDHEN, SYDVKM. This CDR3 reads CASSDAGTGSNEQFF. The CDR3 DNA is TGTGCCAGCAGTGACGCCGGGACAGGGTCCAATGAGCAGTTCTTC.

The gene calls are TRBV19 and TRBJ2-7, with D perhaps assigned TRBD1 or TRBD2 (5 bases each). The CDR3 contains 13 residues. Trimming removed 4 bases from V and 0 bases from J, with 7 bases in between. Germline V CDR1 and CDR2: LNHDA, SQIVND (reference sequence). The CDR3 DNA is TGTGCCAGTAGTAAGGGGACCTCCTACGAGCAGTACTTC. Protein sequence: CASSKGTSYEQYF. Combining the CDR3 with reference TRBV19 and TRBJ2-7 gives the whole variable domain DGGITQSPKYLFRKEGQNVTLSCEQNLNHDAMYWYRQDPGQGLRLIYYSQIVNDFQKGDIAEGYSVSREKKESFPLTVTSAQKNPTAFYLCASSKGTSYEQYFGPGTRLTVT.

V is TRBV4-1 and J is TRBJ1-3; D ambiguous. Between the trimmed V and J ends, which lost 0 bases and 2 bases, there was a span of 8 bases. The CDR3 has 15 amino acids. The germline V gene has CDR1 MGHRA and CDR2 YSYEKL. The DNA of the CDR3 is TGCGCCAGCAGCCAAGATCTGTCAGCTGGAAACACCATATATTTT. The encoded protein is CASSQDLSAGNTIYF.

Concerning this clone itself: In the same sample, other DNA sequences code for this CDR3. The rearrangement uses TRBV20-1 and TRBJ2-1; D call uncertain. The length of the CDR3 is 11 residues. V dropped 3 bases and J dropped 4 bases, with 4 bases sitting between them. Germline V lookup: CDR1 DFQATT, CDR2 SNEGSKA (reference sequence). CDR3 bases: TGCAGTGCTAGGGGATACAATGAGCAGTTCTTC. It yields the protein CSARGYNEQFF.

The gene calls are TRBV6-5 and TRBJ2-7, with D perhaps matching TRBD1 (5 bases). The CDR3 contains 13 residues. CDR1 and CDR2 (germline): MNHEY, SVGAGI. V shed 6 bases and J shed 7 bases, with 16 bases lying between them. CDR3 nucleotide sequence: TGTGCCAGCAGGGGTGCAGGGTGGAATGAGCAGTACTTC. It yields the protein CASRGAGWNEQYF.

As regards this clone: A single base separates this from a much larger clone, so it may be a read error. The V call is TRBV7-8, the J call TRBJ2-7; D gene unclear. Trimming took off 5 bases at V and 3 bases at J, with 8 bases between the two ends. Germline assignment: CDR1 SGHVS and CDR2 FQNEAQ. The CDR3 covers 12 residues. CDR3 nucleotides: TGTGCCAGCAGCCGTGACAACTACGAGCAGTACTTC. It specifies CASSRDNYEQYF.